The 5 T cell receptor beta chains listed next were all sequenced from one sample in a study of CD8+ T cells in alopecia areata (dated by TCRdb to the late 2010s). The library came from the immunoSEQ multiplex PCR assay. For TCR sequencing, RNA was extracted from every sample and reverse transcribed into cDNA to serve as template. Imported from immuneACCESS, the table was reduced by TCRdb to in-frame sequences with V and J called. These copies leave out some clones; in studies compared against another copy, an unresolved V gene accounts for under half, and the cause of the remainder is not known. Here the sample lists over 250,000 clones, none seen once only. The top ten hold more than 1% of the sample. Cells from mouse cutaneous lymph nodes were pooled, stained for CD4, CD8alpha, NKG2D, NKG2ACE and other markers, and then sorted on a BD Influx. Sequencing input: CD4+ T cells sorted from a lymph node. Source of these receptors: a C3H/HeJ mouse with alopecia areata. This strain possesses the MHC haplotype H2-k.

There are a few counts of this clone. Any gene name here is a mouse gene name. The CDR3 end is not reached by the read, which stops 4 residues before it; the germline J gene fills it in. J is TRBJ2-3 and V is TRBV19, with D hard to call. CDR1 and CDR2 from the germline V gene are FNHDT and SITEND (reference sequence). There are 14 residues in the CDR3. Trimming pared 2 bases from V and 0 bases from J, leaving 7 bases between. The CDR3 reads CASSILSSAETLYF. The part of the CDR3 DNA that was read is TGTGCCAGCAGTATCCTGTCTAGTGCAGAA.

A note on this clone: Gene and germline names: mouse. The read terminates 4 residues ahead of where the CDR3 ends, so the germline J gene completes it. V is TRBV1 and J is TRBJ2-7; tentatively, D is TRBD2 (5 bases). CDR1 is NSQYPW, CDR2 LRSPGD, per germline (reference sequence). The CDR3 runs to 14 residues. The sequenced CDR3 bases are TGCACCTGCAGTGCAGGGATGGGGTTGTAT. Its protein is CTCSAGMGLY. The whole CDR3 sequence is CTCSAGMGLYEQYF.

This clone was detected only a few times. The gene names here belong to mouse. The read finishes 3 residues shy of the CDR3 end, and the germline J gene is used to complete it. Distinct nucleotide sequences in the sample also encode this CDR3. The chain couples TRBV13-1 to TRBJ1-6; 10 nucleotides align to TRBD1. TRBJ1-6 is designated an ORF whose function remains uncertain. CDR1 and CDR2 from the germline V gene are NSHNY and SYGAGN. The CDR3 covers 15 residues. After removal of 4 bases from V and 4 bases from J, the junction contained 2 bases not matched to a gene. The sequenced part of the CDR3 DNA is TGTGCCAGCAGTAGGGACAGGGGATATAATTCGCCC. This translates into CASSRDRGYNSP. The whole CDR3 is CASSRDRGYNSPLYF.

This clone was found a few times. The gene names given are mouse names. The sequence runs out 4 residues before the end of the CDR3; the remainder is reconstructed from the germline J gene. J is TRBJ2-1 and V is TRBV29; a weak D match, TRBD1 (6 bases). This CDR3 is built from 13 residues. CDR1 is MSHET, CDR2 SYDVDS, per germline. Trimming pared 6 bases from V and 4 bases from J, leaving 10 bases between. The CDR3 reads CASSPDRYAEQFF. The DNA read from the CDR3 is TGTGCTAGCAGCCCCGACAGGTATGCT.

Worth noting for this clone: Gene names denote mouse genes. The CDR3 end is not reached by the read, which stops 4 residues before it; the germline J gene fills it in. The V call is TRBV17, the J call TRBJ2-7; D perhaps matches TRBD2 (6 bases). This CDR3 is built from 13 residues. Germline assignment: CDR1 MNHDT and CDR2 YYDKIL. Partial CDR3 DNA: TGTGCTAGCAGGGCCGGGACTATGTAT. Translated, it gives CASRAGTMY. The CDR3 in its entirety is CASRAGTMYEQYF.